This TCR beta chain derives from a study of T cells in Graves' hyperthyroidism and ophthalmopathy. Study outcomes and limitations: In blood, most of the thyroid clonotypes expanded above 0.001 were also present.

Amplification targeted TCR beta CDR3 regions from RNA transcripts. First-round RT-PCR of the TCR CDR3 relied on the HTBI primer set. TCRdb ran MiXCR on the multiplex PCR reads and lists one entry per CDR3 protein. The data contain 550,000 to 600,000 distinct CDR3 sequences, about half of them singletons. Diagnostic assessment was based on clinical symptoms, serum thyroxine and TRAb, thyroid ultrasound and orbital computed tomography. Details on this clonotype: Its antigen is currently unknown.

The sequenced sample was peripheral blood or thyroid tissue (not recorded which). This TCR was recovered from an adult woman with Graves' disease, either hyperthyroidism or ophthalmopathy (not recorded which).

The CDR3 spells CATSSEGTGGIPQETQYF. Written as DNA, the CDR3 is TGTGCCACCAGTTCTGAAGGAACGGGTGGCATACCTCAAGAGACCCAGTACTTC. The V call is TRBV24-1, the J call TRBJ2-5; D gene unclear. Trimming stripped 6 bases from V and 2 bases from J, with 24 bases between. From germline, CDR1 is KGHDR and CDR2 SFDVKD. The CDR3 contains 18 residues.